Following are 30 T cell receptor beta chains from one sample sequenced in a study of immune cell composition in non-small cell lung cancer. The normal lung sample lay at least 3 cm, and maximally far, from the tumour. The repertoire was sequenced with immunoSEQ multiplex PCR; TCRdb's copy has only in-frame clones and lacks some. The sample holds some 1,600 clones, 66% seen once. The specimen was non-adjacent lung tissue. The receptor source for this set is a human donor with non-small cell lung cancer.

The DNA for the CDR3 is TGTGCCAGCAGCTTAGGCCAGGACAGCTACGAGCAGTACTTC. This translates into CASSLGQDSYEQYF. V and J are TRBV13 and TRBJ2-5; tentatively, D is TRBD1 (6 bases). The J call may be faulty, since TRBJ2-7 better matches the DNA end. This CDR3 has 14 residues. Germline lookup yields CDR1 PRHDT and CDR2 FYEKMQ (reference sequence).

This chain joins TRBV7-8 and TRBJ2-1; 8 positions match TRBD2. The germline V gene has CDR1 SGHVS and CDR2 FQNEAQ. V shed 4 bases, J shed 7 bases, and the junction held 9 bases outside the gene matches. The length of the CDR3 is 15 residues. CDR3 sequence: CASSYRSGGANEQFF. The CDR3 DNA reads TGTGCCAGCAGCTATAGGTCGGGGGGGGCGAATGAGCAGTTCTTC.

The V call is TRBV28, the J call TRBJ1-1; no reliable D call. CDR1 is MDHEN and CDR2 is SYDVKM in the germline V gene. This CDR3 comprises 10 residues. Trimming pared 3 bases from V and 9 bases from J, leaving 5 bases between. The CDR3 here is CASSFQKAFF. The DNA of the CDR3 is TGTGCCAGCAGTTTTCAGAAAGCTTTCTTT.

This clone was seen a handful of times. CDR3 in DNA: TGTGCCAGTTTCGACGGGAGCTCCTACGAGCAGTACTTC. Its translation is CASFDGSSYEQYF. The V call is TRBV6-6, the J call TRBJ2-7; possibly TRBD2 for D (6 bases). The V end was cut by 9 bases, the J end by 0 bases, with 12 bases between. CDR1 is MNHNY and CDR2 is SVGAGI in the germline V gene (reference sequence). There are 13 residues in the CDR3.

The chain is built from TRBV7-2 and TRBJ2-1; TRBD1 agrees at 11 bases. V gave up 5 bases and J gave up 8 bases; unmatched junction bases: 2. The CDR3 contains 13 residues. Germline CDR1 is SGHTA and CDR2 is FQGNSA. This CDR3 reads CASSRTGGDEQFF. The DNA for the CDR3 is TGTGCCAGCAGCCGGACAGGGGGCGATGAGCAGTTCTTC.

The V call is TRBV19, the J call TRBJ2-3, with TRBD1 identical over 9 bases. Per the germline V gene, CDR1 is LNHDA and CDR2 is SQIVND (reference sequence). This CDR3 has 16 amino acids. V trimming: 5 bases; J trimming: 1 base; junction bases outside the gene matches: 7. The CDR3 spells CASSAGQGFGTDTQYF. CDR3 DNA: TGTGCCAGTAGTGCAGGACAGGGGTTCGGCACAGATACGCAGTATTTT.

The V call is TRBV6-6, the J call TRBJ1-1; TRBD1 matches 8 bases. The V gene's germline CDR1 is MNHNY and CDR2 SVGAGI (reference sequence). CDR3 size: 13 residues. V trimming: 6 bases; J trimming: 4 bases; junction bases outside the gene matches: 4. DNA of the CDR3: TGTGCCAGCAGACCTACAGGGGGCACTGAAGCTTTCTTT. Translating it yields CASRPTGGTEAFF.

The chain couples TRBV29-1 to TRBJ1-2; D uncertain. V shed 2 bases and J shed 5 bases, with 9 bases lying between them. The CDR3 spans 12 residues. Germline lookup yields CDR1 SQVTM and CDR2 ANQGSEA. CDR3 amino acids: CSVELGLYGYTF. The CDR3 DNA reads TGCAGCGTTGAACTCGGTCTTTATGGCTACACCTTC.

The chain couples TRBV18 to TRBJ2-5; D gene unclear. The CDR3 runs to 13 residues. The V end lost 4 bases, the J end lost 1 base, and 7 bases lay between the germline ends. Per the germline V gene, CDR1 is KGHSH and CDR2 is LQKENI. The CDR3, as DNA: TGTGCCAGCTCACTCGACATCCAAGAGACCCAGTACTTC. It is translated as CASSLDIQETQYF.

The rearrangement links TRBV2 to TRBJ2-7; D might be TRBD2 (6 bases). The CDR3 is made up of 13 amino acids. Germline CDR1 is SNHLY and CDR2 is FYNNEI. Trimming cost V 8 bases and J 8 bases, with 19 bases left between them. In nucleotides, the CDR3 is TGTGCCAGCTTGGGACTGGGCTCAGCCAAGCAGTACTTC. Protein: CASLGLGSAKQYF.

J is TRBJ1-2 and V is TRBV11-2; no clear D gene. The CDR3 covers 13 residues. Germline CDR1 and CDR2: SGHAT and FQNNGV. With 5 bases removed from V and 8 bases from J, the gap between germline ends came to 15 bases. CDR3 DNA sequence: TGTGCCAGCAGCCGAACAGATCAGAAAGGCTACACCTTC. Its protein product is CASSRTDQKGYTF. Drawing the rest from reference TRBV11-2 and TRBJ1-2, the complete variable domain is EAGVAQSPRYKIIEKRQSVAFWCNPISGHATLYWYQQILGQGPKLLIQFQNNGVVDDSQLPKDRFSAERLKGVDSTLKIQPAKLEDSAVYLCASSRTDQKGYTFGSGTRLTVV.

This clone occurred a few times. V usage is TRBV7-3 and J usage is TRBJ2-1; a weak D match, TRBD2 (5 bases). Per the germline V gene, CDR1 is SGHTA and CDR2 is FQGTGA. CDR3 length: 15 residues. V lost 2 bases, J lost 0 bases, and 8 bases lay in between. The CDR3 here is CASSLGGGSYNEQFF. The CDR3 DNA is TGTGCCAGCAGCTTAGGTGGAGGCTCCTACAATGAGCAGTTCTTC.

J is TRBJ2-7 and V is TRBV19, with 10 bases that match TRBD1. The CDR3 length is 18 residues. CDR1 and CDR2 from the germline V gene are LNHDA and SQIVND (reference sequence). V was clipped by 3 bases and J by 1 base; unmatched bases: 12. For the CDR3, the DNA is TGTGCCAGTAGTATCTCCGGGACAGGGGCGCGCCTTTCCTACGAGCAGTACTTC. Translation: CASSISGTGARLSYEQYF.

V and J are TRBV27 and TRBJ1-4; 7 nucleotides line up with TRBD1. Germline V gene lookup returns CDR1 MNHEY and CDR2 SMNVEV (reference sequence). With V trimmed by 8 bases and J by 7 bases, 7 bases remained unmatched. CDR3 length equals 13 residues. The CDR3 sequence is CASFDRDREKLFF. CDR3 DNA: TGTGCCAGCTTCGACAGGGACCGTGAAAAACTGTTTTTT. Full variable domain (outside the CDR3, taken from reference TRBV27 and TRBJ1-4): EAQVTQNPRYLITVTGKKLTVTCSQNMNHEYMSWYRQDPGLGLRQIYYSMNVEVTDKGDVPEGYKVSRKEKRNFPLILESPSPNQTSLYFCASFDRDREKLFFGSGTQLSVL.

V gene TRBV30 combines with J gene TRBJ2-7, with 7 bases identical to TRBD2. Looked up from germline, CDR1 is GTSNPN and CDR2 is SVGIG (reference sequence). V lost 2 bases and J lost 3; bases outside the gene matches: 1. CDR3 length: 12 amino acids. The CDR3 bases are TGTGCCTGGAGTAGCGGGGTCTACGAGCAGTACTTC. Translating it yields CAWSSGVYEQYF. Combining the CDR3 with reference TRBV30 and TRBJ2-7 gives the whole variable domain SQTIHQWPATLVQPVGSPLSLECTVEGTSNPNLYWYRQAAGRGLQLLFYSVGIGQISSEVPQNLSASRPQDRQFILSSKKLLLSDSGFYLCAWSSGVYEQYFGPGTRLTVT.

The J gene is TRBJ1-2, the V gene TRBV29-1, with a weak D call TRBD1 (6 bases). This CDR3 comprises 13 residues. Germline V lookup: CDR1 SQVTM, CDR2 ANQGSEA. Trimming removed 4 bases from V and 13 bases from J, with 22 bases in between. The CDR3 sequence: CSVVGAATPIGTF. The CDR3 nucleotides are TGCAGCGTTGTGGGGGCAGCTACGCCGATAGGCACCTTC.

This clone turned up a few times. The genes are TRBV11-1 and TRBJ2-3, with 9 positions matching TRBD2. The CDR3 extends over 16 amino acids. Germline trimming cut 5 bases from V and 6 bases from J; bases unmatched to any gene: 12. CDR1 SGHAT and CDR2 FQDESV come from the germline V gene (reference sequence). The CDR3 here is CASSPRHSGRSDTQYF. CDR3 DNA sequence: TGTGCCAGCAGCCCCCGCCATAGCGGGAGATCCGATACGCAGTATTTT.

This clone came up a few times. J is TRBJ2-7 and V is TRBV19, with D uncertain. Germline CDR1 and CDR2: LNHDA and SQIVND (reference sequence). The CDR3 loop spans 13 amino acids. The V end was cut by 5 bases, the J end by 5 bases, with 13 bases between. The CDR3 spells CASSAQNMNEQYF. Here the CDR3 DNA reads TGTGCCAGTAGTGCCCAAAACATGAACGAGCAGTACTTC. The full variable domain, completed using reference TRBV19 and TRBJ2-7, is DGGITQSPKYLFRKEGQNVTLSCEQNLNHDAMYWYRQDPGQGLRLIYYSQIVNDFQKGDIAEGYSVSREKKESFPLTVTSAQKNPTAFYLCASSAQNMNEQYFGPGTRLTVT.

The gene calls are TRBV14 and TRBJ2-7, with D possibly matching TRBD2 (6 bases). CDR1 is SGHDN and CDR2 is FVKESK in the germline V gene. V lost 3 bases, J lost 7 bases, and 16 bases lay in between. The length of the CDR3 is 14 residues. CDR3 sequence (DNA): TGTGCCAGCAGCCATACCCCTCCCGGGAGTGAGCAGTACTTC. This encodes CASSHTPPGSEQYF.

In its sample, this clone ranks as large. The genes are TRBV19 and TRBJ2-5; 11 bases agree with TRBD2. The length of the CDR3 is 14 residues. The V and J ends lost 6 bases and 5 bases, in that order; junction bases with no gene match: 5. The germline CDR1 and CDR2 sequences are LNHDA and SQIVND (reference sequence). CDR3 protein: CASRLAGGGETQYF. CDR3 coding DNA: TGTGCCAGTAGGCTAGCGGGAGGCGGGGAGACCCAGTACTTC.

This clone was detected only a few times. This chain joins TRBV4-3 and TRBJ2-7; no clear D. V was trimmed by 4 bases and J by 0 bases, leaving 10 bases between them. The CDR3 sequence is 14 residues long. Germline lookup yields CDR1 LGHNA and CDR2 YSLEER. CDR3 in DNA: TGCGCCAGCAGCCTATCGACAACCTCCTACGAGCAGTACTTC. Translation gives CASSLSTTSYEQYF.

The J gene is TRBJ2-7, the V gene TRBV28; TRBD2 agrees at 16 bases. Germline V lookup: CDR1 MDHEN, CDR2 SYDVKM. CDR3 length: 14 amino acids. The ends lost 10 bases at V and 5 bases at J; junction bases unmatched: 5. CDR3: CAIGTSGGANEQYF. In DNA form, the CDR3 reads TGTGCCATTGGGACTAGCGGGGGGGCCAACGAGCAGTACTTC.

This clone came up a few times. The chain links TRBV6-6 to TRBJ1-4, with D tentatively TRBD1 (6 bases). Germline assignment: CDR1 MNHNY and CDR2 SVGAGI (reference sequence). With 6 bases removed from V and 7 bases from J, the gap between germline ends came to 15 bases. The CDR3 runs to 14 residues. The CDR3 coding sequence is TGTGCCAGCAGCAGGACAGTGCGGAGTGAAAAACTGTTTTTT. Its protein product is CASSRTVRSEKLFF.

This clone was seen more than once but under ten times. The chain carries TRBV28 and TRBJ1-5; no definite D call. The CDR3 is 13 amino acids. CDR1 is MDHEN, CDR2 SYDVKM, per germline. V was pared by 8 bases and J by 4 bases, with 12 bases between. CDR3 bases: TGTGCCAGCTGGAAAGGCGGAAATCAGCCCCAGCATTTT. This translates into CASWKGGNQPQHF.

The rearrangement joins TRBV2 to TRBJ1-1, with 7 bases matching TRBD1. This CDR3 is 15 amino acids long. The junction had 7 bases not matched to a gene; V was cut back by 6 bases and J by 0 bases. Germline lookup yields CDR1 SNHLY and CDR2 FYNNEI. The CDR3 reads CASRGTQGLNTEAFF. DNA for the CDR3: TGTGCCAGCAGGGGGACACAGGGGTTGAACACTGAAGCTTTCTTT. The whole variable domain, remainder taken from reference TRBV2 and TRBJ1-1, is EPEVTQTPSHQVTQMGQEVILRCVPISNHLYFYWYRQILGQKVEFLVSFYNNEISEKSEIFDDQFSVERPDGSNFTLKIRSTKLEDSAMYFCASRGTQGLNTEAFFGQGTRLTVV.

The chain uses TRBV23-1 and TRBJ2-3, with TRBD2 as a possible D gene (7 bases). TRBV23-1 is known as an ORF, though its function is uncertain. V was pared by 6 bases and J by 4 bases, with 17 bases between. The CDR3 covers 15 residues. CDR3 sequence reads: CASRAGAGVPDTQYF. In nucleotides, the CDR3 is TGCGCCAGCAGAGCAGGGGCGGGGGTACCAGATACGCAGTATTTT.

This clone appeared a few times. The chain couples TRBV7-6 to TRBJ2-1; the match to TRBD2 covers 8 bases. The junction had 9 bases not matched to a gene; V was cut back by 6 bases and J by 2 bases. CDR1 and CDR2 from the germline V gene are SGHVS and FNYEAQ. There are 16 residues in the CDR3. The DNA for the CDR3 is TGTGCCAGCAGTCCTACTAGCGGCAAAACCTACAATGAGCAGTTCTTC. Amino acids: CASSPTSGKTYNEQFF.

This clone has a single count. The chain uses TRBV19 and TRBJ2-7, with 9 positions matching TRBD1. CDR1 and CDR2 from the germline V gene are LNHDA and SQIVND (reference sequence). V lost 5 bases, J lost 1 base, and 9 bases stayed unmatched. The CDR3 has 16 amino acids. The CDR3 coding sequence is TGTGCCAGTAGTTCAGGACAGGGGATATCTTCCTACGAGCAGTACTTC. This translates into CASSSGQGISSYEQYF.

The chain couples TRBV10-3 to TRBJ1-5, with a possible D match to TRBD1 (5 bases). The V gene's germline CDR1 is ENHRY and CDR2 SYGVKD. V was pared by 10 bases and J by 0 bases, with 10 bases between. The CDR3 spans 13 residues. The CDR3 bases are TGTGCCAGCGGGGCAGATAGCAATCAGCCCCAGCATTTT. Protein sequence: CASGADSNQPQHF.

The chain combines TRBV28 with TRBJ1-5; the match to TRBD1 covers 9 bases. The J segment lost 3 bases and the V segment lost 7 bases, leaving 7 bases of the junction unmatched. The CDR3 runs 15 residues. Germline CDR1 MDHEN, CDR2 SYDVKM. CDR3 protein: CASKVGDRDNQPQHF. DNA for the CDR3: TGTGCCAGCAAGGTGGGGGACAGGGACAATCAGCCCCAGCATTTT.